A selection of T cell receptor beta chains follows, all from one sample in a study of blood T cell repertoires in COVID-19. Sequencing was performed with immunoSEQ multiplex PCR; in TCRdb, only in-frame clones are kept and a portion is missing. The sample holds nearly 80,000 clones; approximately 90% are singletons and the top ten take 0.77%. What was sequenced was peripheral blood. All receptors derive from a woman at least 80 years old with acute or convalescent COVID-19. The CDR3 runs from the conserved cysteine through the conserved F or W. D genes are given only for firm matches. Size is omitted from some rows. Given values are once, few, many or a class for expanded clones.

D,V,size,J,length,CDR3,DNA
.,TRBV5-8,.,TRBJ1-2,13,CASTTPGNYGYTF,TGTGCCAGCACAACGCCGGGGAACTATGGCTACACCTTC
.,TRBV3-1/TRBV3-2,.,TRBJ1-5,15,CASSPSPQDNQPQHF,TGTGCCAGCAGCCCCTCCCCACAGGACAATCAGCCCCAGCATTTT
.,TRBV6-1,.,TRBJ1-2,16,CASSEVLTGTNYGYTF,TGTGCCAGCAGTGAAGTGCTAACAGGAACTAACTATGGCTACACCTTC
TRBD2,TRBV15,.,TRBJ2-7,12,CATSRGGGEQYF,TGTGCCACCAGCAGAGGGGGGGGCGAGCAGTACTTC
TRBD2,TRBV6-1,.,TRBJ2-7,15,CASSEVSGFSYEQYF,TGTGCCAGCAGTGAAGTTAGCGGGTTCTCCTACGAGCAGTACTTC
TRBD1,TRBV18,once,TRBJ2-7,16,CASSPVRTGAGYEQYF,TGTGCCAGCTCACCAGTGAGGACAGGGGCCGGGTACGAGCAGTACTTC
TRBD1,TRBV25-1,.,TRBJ1-2,15,CASSGYRGRNYGYTF,TGTGCCAGCAGTGGATACAGGGGGCGAAACTATGGCTACACCTTC
.,TRBV18,few,TRBJ1-2,13,CASSPAQGHGYTF,TGTGCCAGCTCACCAGCTCAGGGCCATGGCTACACCTTC
TRBD1,TRBV27,.,TRBJ1-4,13,CASGTAKNEKLFF,TGTGCCAGCGGGACAGCCAAGAATGAAAAACTGTTTTTT
.,TRBV7-8,.,TRBJ2-4,15,CASSTRTGAKNIQYF,TGTGCCAGCAGCACCCGAACAGGAGCCAAAAACATTCAGTACTTC
TRBD1,TRBV27,.,TRBJ1-2,14,CASSSGQGGYGYTF,TGTGCCAGCAGTTCGGGACAGGGAGGGTATGGCTACACCTTC
.,TRBV21-1,.,TRBJ2-1,14,CASSIWRPTDEQFF,TGTGCCAGCAGCATCTGGAGACCCACGGATGAGCAGTTCTTC
.,TRBV5-1,.,TRBJ2-3,16,CASSSTTGSSADTQYF,TGCGCCAGCAGCTCAACAACAGGGAGTTCAGCAGATACGCAGTATTTT
.,TRBV7-8,.,TRBJ1-6,15,CASSYQGQGNSPLHF,TGTGCCAGCAGCTACCAGGGACAAGGGAATTCACCCCTCCACTTT
.,TRBV7-9,.,TRBJ1-4,14,CASSPQGWGEKLFF,TGTGCCAGCAGCCCACAGGGTTGGGGTGAAAAACTGTTTTTT
TRBD2,TRBV18,.,TRBJ2-7,15,CASSPGGLVEYEQYF,TGTGCCAGCTCACCAGGTGGACTAGTCGAATACGAGCAGTACTTC
TRBD2,TRBV5-1,once,TRBJ2-5,15,CASSPSGNRVETQYF,TGCGCCAGCAGTCCTAGCGGAAATCGTGTAGAGACCCAGTACTTC
TRBD2,TRBV5-4,.,TRBJ2-3,14,CASSDRGGANTQYF,TGTGCCAGCAGCGACCGCGGGGGGGCAAATACGCAGTATTTT
.,TRBV7-2,.,TRBJ1-5,14,CASSLQVSNQPQHF,TGTGCCAGCAGCTTACAGGTTAGCAATCAGCCCCAGCATTTT
TRBD1,TRBV5-1,.,TRBJ1-4,17,CASSLYGNRGPHEKLFF,TGCGCCAGCAGCTTGTATGGTAACAGGGGGCCTCATGAAAAACTGTTTTTT
TRBD1,TRBV2,once,TRBJ2-2,15,CASTRGQGNPGELFF,TGTGCCAGCACAAGGGGACAGGGGAACCCCGGGGAGCTGTTTTTT
.,TRBV9,.,TRBJ1-1,15,CASSVGRGVNTEAFF,TGTGCCAGCAGCGTAGGACGGGGAGTGAACACTGAAGCTTTCTTT